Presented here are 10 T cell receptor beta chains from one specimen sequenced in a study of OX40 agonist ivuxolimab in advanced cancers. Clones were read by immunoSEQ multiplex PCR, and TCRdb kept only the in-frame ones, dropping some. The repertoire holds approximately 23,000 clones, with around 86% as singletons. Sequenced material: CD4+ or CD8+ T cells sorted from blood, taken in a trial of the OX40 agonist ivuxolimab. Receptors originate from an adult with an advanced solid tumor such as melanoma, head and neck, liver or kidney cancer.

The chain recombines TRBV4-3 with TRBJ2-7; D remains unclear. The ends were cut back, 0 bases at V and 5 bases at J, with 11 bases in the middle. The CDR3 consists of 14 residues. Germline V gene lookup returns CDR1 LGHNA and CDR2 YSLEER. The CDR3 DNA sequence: TGCGCCAGCAGCCAAGATCGGCCAGGACACGAGCAGTACTTC. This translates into CASSQDRPGHEQYF.

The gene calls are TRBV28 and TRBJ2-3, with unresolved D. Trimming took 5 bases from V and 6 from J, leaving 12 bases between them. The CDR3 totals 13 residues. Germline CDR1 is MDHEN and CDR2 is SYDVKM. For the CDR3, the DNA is TGTGCCAGCAGTAGACTTATCGGGGATACGCAGTATTTT. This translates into CASSRLIGDTQYF.

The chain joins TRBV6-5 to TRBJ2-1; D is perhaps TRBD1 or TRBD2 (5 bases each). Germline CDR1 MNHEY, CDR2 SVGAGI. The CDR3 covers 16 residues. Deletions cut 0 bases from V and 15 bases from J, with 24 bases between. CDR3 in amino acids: CASSYSRGGHPGGTFF. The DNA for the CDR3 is TGTGCCAGCAGTTACTCTCGGGGCGGGCACCCCGGCGGAACGTTCTTC.

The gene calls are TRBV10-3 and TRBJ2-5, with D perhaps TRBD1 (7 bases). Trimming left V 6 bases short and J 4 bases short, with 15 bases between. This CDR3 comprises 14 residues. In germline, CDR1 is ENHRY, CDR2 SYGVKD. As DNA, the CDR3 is TGTGCCATCAGCCTGACCCAGGGGGGAGAGACCCAGTACTTC. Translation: CAISLTQGGETQYF.

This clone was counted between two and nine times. The CDR3 DNA reads as TGTGCCAGCAGAACCCGCACAGGGGTCAGAGAGACCCAGTACTTC. Residues: CASRTRTGVRETQYF. The chain is built from TRBV27 and TRBJ2-5, with 7 bases identical to TRBD1. This CDR3 spans 15 amino acids. The germline CDR1 and CDR2 sequences are MNHEY and SMNVEV (reference sequence). V shed 6 bases and J 4 bases; nucleotides not matched to a gene: 11.

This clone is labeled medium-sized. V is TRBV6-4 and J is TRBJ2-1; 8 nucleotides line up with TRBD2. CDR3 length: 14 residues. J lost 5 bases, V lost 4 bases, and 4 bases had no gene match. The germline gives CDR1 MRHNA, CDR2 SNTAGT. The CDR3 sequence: CASSVTSEHNEQFF. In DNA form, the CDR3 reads TGTGCCAGCAGTGTGACTAGCGAGCACAATGAGCAGTTCTTC.

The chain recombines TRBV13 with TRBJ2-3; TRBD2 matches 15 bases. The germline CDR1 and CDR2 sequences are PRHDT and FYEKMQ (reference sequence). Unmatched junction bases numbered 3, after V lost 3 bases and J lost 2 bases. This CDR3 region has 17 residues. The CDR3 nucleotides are TGTGCCAGCAGCTTTGGGACTAGCGGGGGGATCACAGATACGCAGTATTTT. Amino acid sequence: CASSFGTSGGITDTQYF. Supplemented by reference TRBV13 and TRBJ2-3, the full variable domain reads AAGVIQSPRHLIKEKRETATLKCYPIPRHDTVYWYQQGPGQDPQFLISFYEKMQSDKGSIPDRFSAQQFSDYHSELNMSSLELGDSALYFCASSFGTSGGITDTQYFGPGTRLTVL.

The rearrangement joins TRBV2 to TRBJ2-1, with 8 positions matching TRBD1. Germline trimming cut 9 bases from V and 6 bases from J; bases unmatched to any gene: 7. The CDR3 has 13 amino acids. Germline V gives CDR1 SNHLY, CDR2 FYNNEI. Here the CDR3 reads CASDRGMINEQFF. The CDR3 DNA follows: TGTGCCAGTGACAGGGGAATGATCAATGAGCAGTTCTTC. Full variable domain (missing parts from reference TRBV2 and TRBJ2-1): EPEVTQTPSHQVTQMGQEVILRCVPISNHLYFYWYRQILGQKVEFLVSFYNNEISEKSEIFDDQFSVERPDGSNFTLKIRSTKLEDSAMYFCASDRGMINEQFFGPGTRLTVL.

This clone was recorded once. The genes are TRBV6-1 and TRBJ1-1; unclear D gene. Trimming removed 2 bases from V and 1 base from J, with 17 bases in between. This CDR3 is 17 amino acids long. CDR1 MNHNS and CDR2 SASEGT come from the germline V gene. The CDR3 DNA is TGTGCCAGCAGTGAATGGCTGAGGCCAAGGTCGAACACTGAAGCTTTCTTT. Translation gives CASSEWLRPRSNTEAFF.

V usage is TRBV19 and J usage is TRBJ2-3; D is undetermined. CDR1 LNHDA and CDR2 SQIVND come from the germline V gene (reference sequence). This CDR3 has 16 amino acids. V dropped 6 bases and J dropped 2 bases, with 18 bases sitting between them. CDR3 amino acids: CASSRPWRISTDTQYF. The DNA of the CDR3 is TGTGCCAGTAGCCGACCCTGGCGGATTTCCACAGATACGCAGTATTTT.